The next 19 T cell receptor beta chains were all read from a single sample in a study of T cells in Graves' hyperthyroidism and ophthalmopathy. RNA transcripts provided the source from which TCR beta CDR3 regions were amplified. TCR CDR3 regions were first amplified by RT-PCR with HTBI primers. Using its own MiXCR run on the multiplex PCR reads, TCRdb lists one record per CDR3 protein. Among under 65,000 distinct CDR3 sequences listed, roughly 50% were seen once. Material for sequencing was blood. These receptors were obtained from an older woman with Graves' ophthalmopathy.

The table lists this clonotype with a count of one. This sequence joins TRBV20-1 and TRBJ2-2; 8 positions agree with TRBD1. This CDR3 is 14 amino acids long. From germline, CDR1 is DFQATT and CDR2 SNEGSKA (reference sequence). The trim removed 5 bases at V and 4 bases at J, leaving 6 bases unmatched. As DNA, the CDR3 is TGCAGTGCTTGGACAGGGAACGGCACCGGGGAGCTGTTTTTT. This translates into CSAWTGNGTGELFF.

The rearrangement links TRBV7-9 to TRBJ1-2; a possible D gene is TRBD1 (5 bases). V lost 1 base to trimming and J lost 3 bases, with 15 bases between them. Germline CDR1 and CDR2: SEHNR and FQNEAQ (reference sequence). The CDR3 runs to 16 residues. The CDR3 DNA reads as TGTGCCAGCAGCTTAGTATCAGGGTATGAGGACTATGGCTACACCTTC. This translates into CASSLVSGYEDYGYTF.

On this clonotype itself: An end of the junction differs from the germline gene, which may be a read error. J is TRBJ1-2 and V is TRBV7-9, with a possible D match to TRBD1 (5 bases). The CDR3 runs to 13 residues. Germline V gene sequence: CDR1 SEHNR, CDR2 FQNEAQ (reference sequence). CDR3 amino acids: CANSLKGNYGYTF. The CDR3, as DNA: TGTGCCAACAGCTTAAAGGGGAACTATGGCTACACCTTC.

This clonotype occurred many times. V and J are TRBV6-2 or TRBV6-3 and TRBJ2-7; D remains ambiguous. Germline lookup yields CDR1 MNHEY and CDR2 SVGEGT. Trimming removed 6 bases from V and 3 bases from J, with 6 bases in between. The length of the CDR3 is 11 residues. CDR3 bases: TGTGCCAGCAGCGATATCTACGAGCAGTACTTC. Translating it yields CASSDIYEQYF.

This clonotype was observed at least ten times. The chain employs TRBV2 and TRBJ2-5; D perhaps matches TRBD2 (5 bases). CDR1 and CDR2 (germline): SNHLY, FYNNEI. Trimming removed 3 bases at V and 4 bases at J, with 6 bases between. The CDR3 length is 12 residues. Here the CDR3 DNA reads TGTGCCAGCAGTGATCGGGGAGAGACCCAGTACTTC. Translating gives CASSDRGETQYF.

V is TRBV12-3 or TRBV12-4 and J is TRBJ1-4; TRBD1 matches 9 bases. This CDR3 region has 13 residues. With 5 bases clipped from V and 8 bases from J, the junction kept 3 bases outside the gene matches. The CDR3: CASSRTGDEKLFF. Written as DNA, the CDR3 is TGTGCCAGCAGTCGGACAGGGGACGAAAAACTGTTTTTT.

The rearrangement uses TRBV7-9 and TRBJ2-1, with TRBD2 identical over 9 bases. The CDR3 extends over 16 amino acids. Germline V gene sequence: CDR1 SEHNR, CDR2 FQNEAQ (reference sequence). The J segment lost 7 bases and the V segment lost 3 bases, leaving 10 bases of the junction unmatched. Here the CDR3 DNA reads TGTGCCAGCAGCTTTGGCGGGAGGGCCCGATCAAATGAGCAGTTCTTC. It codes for CASSFGGRARSNEQFF.

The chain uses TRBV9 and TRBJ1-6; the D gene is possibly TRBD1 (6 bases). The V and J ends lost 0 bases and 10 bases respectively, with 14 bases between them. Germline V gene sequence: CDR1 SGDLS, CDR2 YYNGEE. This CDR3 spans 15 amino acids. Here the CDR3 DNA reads TGTGCCAGCAGCGTAGAAACAGGGATAGACTCACCCCTCCACTTT. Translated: CASSVETGIDSPLHF.

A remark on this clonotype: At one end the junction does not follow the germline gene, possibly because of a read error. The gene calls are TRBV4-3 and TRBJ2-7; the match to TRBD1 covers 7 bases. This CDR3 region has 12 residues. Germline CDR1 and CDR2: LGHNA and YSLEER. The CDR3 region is CAGSPQGSEQYF. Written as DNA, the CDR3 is TGCGCCGGCAGCCCACAGGGGTCCGAGCAGTACTTC.

CDR3 nucleotide sequence: TGTGCCAGCAGCGTAGTCGGGGGAGGCGACTACGAGCAGTACTTC. Amino acids: CASSVVGGGDYEQYF. J is TRBJ2-7 and V is TRBV9, with D maybe TRBD2 (6 bases). Germline assignment: CDR1 SGDLS and CDR2 YYNGEE. Deletions cut 0 bases from V and 3 bases from J, with 13 bases between. The CDR3 is made up of 15 amino acids.

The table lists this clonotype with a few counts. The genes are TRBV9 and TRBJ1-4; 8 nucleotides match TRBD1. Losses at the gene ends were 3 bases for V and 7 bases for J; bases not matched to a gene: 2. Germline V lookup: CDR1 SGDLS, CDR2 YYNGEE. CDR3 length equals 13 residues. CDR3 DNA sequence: TGTGCCAGCAGCGGGACAGGGAGTGAAAAACTGTTTTTT. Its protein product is CASSGTGSEKLFF. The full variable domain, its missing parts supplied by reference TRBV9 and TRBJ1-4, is DSGVTQTPKHLITATGQRVTLRCSPRSGDLSVYWYQQSLDQGLQFLIQYYNGEERAKGNILERFSAQQFPDLHSELNLSSLELGDSALYFCASSGTGSEKLFFGSGTQLSVL.

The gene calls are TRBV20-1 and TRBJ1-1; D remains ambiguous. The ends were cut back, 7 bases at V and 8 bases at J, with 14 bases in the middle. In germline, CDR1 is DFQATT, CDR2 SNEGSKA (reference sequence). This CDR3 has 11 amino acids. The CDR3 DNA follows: TGCAGTGTCCCAAAAAAGGGAGAAGCTTTCTTT. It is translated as CSVPKKGEAFF.

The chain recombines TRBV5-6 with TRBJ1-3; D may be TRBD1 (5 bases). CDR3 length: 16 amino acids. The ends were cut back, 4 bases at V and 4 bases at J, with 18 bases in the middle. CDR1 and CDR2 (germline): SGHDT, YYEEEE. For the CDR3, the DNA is TGTGCCAGCAGCCCCACCTTTGGGGGTTCAGGAAACACCATATATTTT. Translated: CASSPTFGGSGNTIYF.

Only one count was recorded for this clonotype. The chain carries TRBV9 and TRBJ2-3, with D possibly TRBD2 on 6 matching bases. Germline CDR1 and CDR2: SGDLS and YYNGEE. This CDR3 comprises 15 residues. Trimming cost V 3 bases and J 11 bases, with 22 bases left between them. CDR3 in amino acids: CASSAGLQRYNEQYF. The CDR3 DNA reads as TGTGCCAGCAGCGCGGGACTTCAAAGATACAATGAGCAGTATTTT.

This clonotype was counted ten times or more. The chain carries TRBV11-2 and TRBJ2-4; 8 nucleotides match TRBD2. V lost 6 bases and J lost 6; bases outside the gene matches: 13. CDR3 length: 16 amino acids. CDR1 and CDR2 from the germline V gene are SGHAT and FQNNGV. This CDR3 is CASSPLTGGALNIQYF. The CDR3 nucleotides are TGTGCCAGCAGTCCCCTCACCGGGGGGGCCTTAAACATTCAGTACTTC.

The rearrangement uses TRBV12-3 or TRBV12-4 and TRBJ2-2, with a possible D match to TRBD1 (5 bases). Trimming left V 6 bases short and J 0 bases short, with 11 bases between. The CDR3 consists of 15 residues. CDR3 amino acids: CASRRQFANTGELFF. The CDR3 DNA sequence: TGTGCCAGCAGAAGACAGTTCGCGAACACCGGGGAGCTGTTTTTT.

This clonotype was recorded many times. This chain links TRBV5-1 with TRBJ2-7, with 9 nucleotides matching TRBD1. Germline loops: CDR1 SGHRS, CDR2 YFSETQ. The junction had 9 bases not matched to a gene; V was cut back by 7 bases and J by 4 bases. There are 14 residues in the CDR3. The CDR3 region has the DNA TGCGCCAGCCACCCCGGGACAGGGTTTTACGAGCAGTACTTC. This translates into CASHPGTGFYEQYF.

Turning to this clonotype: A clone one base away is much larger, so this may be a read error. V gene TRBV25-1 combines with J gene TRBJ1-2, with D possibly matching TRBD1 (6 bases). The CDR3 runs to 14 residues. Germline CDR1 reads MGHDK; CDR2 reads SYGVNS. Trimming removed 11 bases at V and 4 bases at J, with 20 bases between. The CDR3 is CAWGLGGAPYGYTF. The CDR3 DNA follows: TGTGCCTGGGGTCTCGGGGGGGCGCCCTATGGCTACACCTTC.

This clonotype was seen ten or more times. The CDR3 DNA reads as TGTGCTAGTGGTTTCGGCGGCGAGCAGTTCTTC. This codes for CASGFGGEQFF. V is TRBV12-5 and J is TRBJ2-1; D call uncertain. The germline V gene has CDR1 LGHNT and CDR2 FRNRAP. V was shortened by 3 bases and J by 10 bases, with 7 bases between the two germline ends. This CDR3 is 11 amino acids long.